These T cell receptor beta chains were read from a single sample in a study of T-cell memory formation after mild COVID-19. TCRdb re-derived calls from the 5' RACE reads in MiXCR, one entry per CDR3 protein. The profile covers fewer than 550,000 distinct CDR3 sequences, with around 19% appearing a single time and about 8.1% taken by the ten largest. The sample taken for sequencing was PBMCs or a T cell subset sorted from them (not recorded which). These receptors were obtained from an adult woman who had mild COVID-19 (a few samples of this study predate the infection). Cell type and time point are not known. The CDR3 runs from the conserved cysteine through the conserved F or W. The D gene is left open where the match is weak. Size is stated for part of the rows, as once, few or many counts, or as a class when the clone is expanded.

j_call | cdr3_length | d_call | v_call | clone_size | cdr3_aa | cdr3_nt
TRBJ2-7 | 14 | . | TRBV12-3/TRBV12-4 | few | CASSRSGAAYEQYF | TGTGCCAGCAGTCGAAGTGGGGCAGCCTACGAGCAGTACTTC
TRBJ2-7 | 13 | . | TRBV15 | few | CATSKLASYEQYF | TGTGCCACCAGCAAACTAGCCTCCTACGAGCAGTACTTC
TRBJ1-5 | 16 | TRBD1 | TRBV7-2 | few | CASSPSQGAGDQPQHF | TGTGCCAGCAGCCCGTCACAGGGGGCTGGCGATCAGCCCCAGCATTTT
TRBJ2-3 | 17 | TRBD2 | TRBV6-2/TRBV6-3 | few | CASSSGTSGNLRDTQYF | TGTGCCAGCAGCTCCGGGACTAGCGGAAACCTCAGAGATACGCAGTATTTT
TRBJ2-5 | 13 | . | TRBV7-6 | few | CASSLARTETQYF | TGTGCCAGCAGCTTAGCTAGGACGGAGACCCAGTACTTC
TRBJ2-7 | 15 | . | TRBV6-2/TRBV6-3 | few | CASSSSQTHSYEQYF | TGTGCCAGCAGTTCGTCCCAGACGCACTCCTACGAGCAGTACTTC
TRBJ2-5 | 18 | . | TRBV21-1 | . | CASSKAGPEAGKEETQYF | TGTGCCAGCAGCAAAGCGGGACCGGAAGCGGGAAAGGAGGAGACCCAGTACTTC
TRBJ2-1 | 11 | . | TRBV20-1 | few | CSGWGGLEQFF | TGCAGTGGATGGGGGGGCTTAGAGCAGTTCTTC
TRBJ2-3 | 15 | . | TRBV9 | few | CASSVIPGSADTQYF | TGTGCCAGCAGCGTTATACCGGGCTCGGCAGATACGCAGTATTTT
TRBJ2-2 | 14 | . | TRBV6-2/TRBV6-3 | . | CASSHPPMSGELFF | TGTGCCAGCAGTCATCCACCCATGTCCGGGGAGCTGTTTTTT
TRBJ2-1 | 13 | TRBD1 | TRBV18 | few | CASSSTGGNEQFF | TGTGCCAGCTCTAGTACAGGGGGGAATGAGCAGTTCTTC
TRBJ2-2 | 17 | . | TRBV7-9 | . | CASSLEESGYNTGELFF | TGTGCCAGCAGCTTAGAGGAGAGCGGCTATAACACCGGGGAGCTGTTTTTT
TRBJ2-1 | 18 | TRBD2 | TRBV7-2 | . | CASSLARFGLAGYNEQFF | TGTGCCAGCAGCTTAGCGCGATTCGGACTAGCGGGTTACAATGAGCAGTTCTTC
TRBJ2-7 | 14 | . | TRBV14 | . | CASSHSYSSYEQYF | TGTGCCAGCAGCCATAGTTACAGCTCCTACGAGCAGTACTTC
TRBJ1-1 | 16 | . | TRBV7-9 | . | CASSYKSGSGYTEAFF | TGTGCCAGCAGCTATAAATCGGGGTCGGGGTACACTGAAGCTTTCTTT
TRBJ2-4 | 14 | . | TRBV23-1 | . | CASSRSDRPNIQYF | TGCGCCAGCAGCCGATCCGACCGGCCTAACATTCAGTACTTC
TRBJ2-7 | 14 | TRBD2 | TRBV20-1 | . | CSANPSGDGYEQYF | TGCAGTGCTAACCCTAGCGGGGATGGGTACGAGCAGTACTTC
TRBJ2-5 | 16 | TRBD2 | TRBV11-2 | few | CASSIRLAVRQETQYF | TGTGCCAGCAGCATCAGACTAGCGGTACGCCAAGAGACCCAGTACTTC
TRBJ2-7 | 14 | . | TRBV14 | . | CASSQAQGFYEQYF | TGTGCCAGCAGCCAAGCCCAGGGTTTCTACGAGCAGTACTTC
TRBJ1-1 | 15 | . | TRBV18 | . | CASSLGSTRNTEAFF | TGTGCCAGCTCACTGGGGTCGACAAGGAACACTGAAGCTTTCTTT
TRBJ2-1 | 10 | . | TRBV2 | few | CASRKTTQFF | TGTGCCAGCAGGAAAACTACCCAGTTCTTC
TRBJ2-7 | 13 | . | TRBV6-6 | . | CASKVANDYEQYF | TGTGCCAGCAAAGTAGCGAACGACTACGAGCAGTACTTC